This T cell receptor (beta chain) comes out of a study of shared clonotypes between healthy human individuals. Study outcomes and limitations: Clonotype sharing among donors likely depends on sequencing depth.

Germline V gives CDR1 SGHNT, CDR2 YYREEE (reference sequence). CDR3 length equals 14 residues. Trimming took 6 bases from V and 1 from J, leaving 13 bases between them. Notes on this clone: Antigen unknown.

The protocol was immunoSEQ multiplex PCR, while the TCRdb copy is restricted to in-frame clones and leaves out a portion. The sample lists 1 million to 1.2 million clones; about 72% were seen once. This chain uses TRBV5-4 with TRBJ1-1; D unresolved. The sample consisted of memory CD4+ T cells from PBMCs. Subset in this sample: CD45RA-negative fraction. This receptor was taken from a man aged 18 to 30 in good health. Some clones in this sample may be carry-over from other donors' samples. CDR3 DNA sequence: TGTGCCAGCACGATCTCCTGGGGGAACACTGAAGCTTTCTTT. The encoded protein is CASTISWGNTEAFF.